Presented here are 7 T cell receptor beta chains from one specimen sequenced in a study of T cell repertoires in cytomegalovirus infection (dated by TCRdb to between 2018 and 2020). Sequencing used an Illumina HiSeq 1500. TCRdb applied fastp at Q25 and MiXCR to the public reads, then kept only in-frame beta chains. Merged by CDR3 protein, the rows form single entries marked with the most common genes and DNA. The sample contains approximately 750,000 distinct CDR3 sequences, roughly 35% of them found a single time. Jointly, the top ten make up 2.5% to 3% of the sample. Material for sequencing was PBMCs. The receptor set was obtained from a human donor in good health (CMV status not recorded). Some clones in this sample may be carry-over from other donors' samples.

The chain links TRBV5-1 to TRBJ1-6, with D maybe TRBD1 (5 bases). Trimming shortened V by 4 bases and J by 8 bases, and 10 bases separated the two germline ends. Germline CDR1 SGHRS, CDR2 YFSETQ. The CDR3 length is 13 residues. The CDR3 loop reads CASSTGRDSPLHF. The CDR3 region has the DNA TGCGCCAGCAGCACAGGACGCGATTCACCCCTCCACTTT.

Remarks on this clonotype: A read error may be the cause here, since a much bigger clone is one base away. The V and J genes are TRBV7-2 and TRBJ2-7, with unresolved D. Germline V gene data show CDR1 as SGHTA and CDR2 as FQGNSA. V was cut by 1 base and J by 3 bases, with 16 bases left in between. CDR3 length: 16 amino acids. CDR3 DNA: TGTGCCAGCAGCTTAGGTCCGGTCAGTCCAGACTACGAGCAGTACTTC. This translates into CASSLGPVSPDYEQYF.

This clonotype was seen more than once but under ten times. This rearrangement joins TRBV20-1 to TRBJ1-1; D is undetermined. Trimming removed 3 bases from V and 1 base from J, with 9 bases in between. The V gene's germline CDR1 is DFQATT and CDR2 SNEGSKA (reference sequence). The CDR3 runs 13 residues. CDR3 nucleotide sequence: TGCAGTGCTAGTGCGCCCGGGAACACTGAAGCTTTCTTT. It codes for CSASAPGNTEAFF.

This clonotype appeared a few times. The chain couples TRBV20-1 to TRBJ2-4; D is unresolved. This CDR3 has 16 amino acids. Germline assignment: CDR1 DFQATT and CDR2 SNEGSKA (reference sequence). The V gene lost 1 base and the J gene lost 0 bases, with 13 bases spanning the gap. The CDR3 DNA sequence: TGCAGTGCTAGAGTTTGGCTGGCTCTAGCCAAAAACATTCAGTACTTC. This codes for CSARVWLALAKNIQYF.

This clonotype is a singleton in its sample. V is TRBV3-1 and J is TRBJ1-1; D perhaps matches TRBD1 (5 bases). Looked up from germline, CDR1 is LGHDT and CDR2 is YNNKEL (reference sequence). V lost 2 bases to trimming and J lost 4 bases, with 11 bases between them. There are 14 residues in the CDR3. The CDR3 region is CASSQSGVGTEAFF. The DNA for the CDR3 is TGTGCCAGCAGCCAATCGGGGGTAGGCACTGAAGCTTTCTTT. Full variable domain (rest looked up from reference TRBV3-1 and TRBJ1-1): DTAVSQTPKYLVTQMGNDKSIKCEQNLGHDTMYWYKQDSKKFLKIMFSYNNKELIINETVPNRFSPKSPDKAHLNLHINSLELGDSAVYFCASSQSGVGTEAFFGQGTRLTVV.

The rearrangement joins TRBV20-1 to TRBJ2-7; D perhaps matches TRBD2 (6 bases). The CDR3 is 13 amino acids. V was trimmed by 2 bases and J by 0 bases, leaving 8 bases between them. Germline values: CDR1 DFQATT, CDR2 SNEGSKA (reference sequence). CDR3 bases: TGCAGTGCTAGACTAGCGTCCTCCTACGAGCAGTACTTC. This translates into CSARLASSYEQYF.

The rearrangement uses TRBV12-3 or TRBV12-4 and TRBJ1-5, with D perhaps matching TRBD1 (5 bases). V gave up 4 bases and J gave up 4 bases, with 14 bases separating them. This CDR3 is built from 15 residues. CDR3 sequence: CASSSTAGINQPQHF. The CDR3 DNA follows: TGTGCCAGCAGTTCCACTGCAGGGATAAATCAGCCCCAGCATTTT.